The source of this TCR beta chain is a study of T-cell memory formation after mild COVID-19. TCRdb passed the 5' RACE reads through MiXCR, listing each CDR3 protein once. The sample has about 140,000 distinct CDR3 sequences; 14% to 15% are singletons. The V segment lost 4 bases and the J segment 3 bases; nucleotides outside the gene matches: 9. The CDR3 is 18 residues long. Germline-derived CDR1 and CDR2 are LGHDT and YNNKEL (reference sequence). The sequence derives from an adult woman who had mild COVID-19 (a few samples of this study predate the infection). Cell type and time point are not known. The sample consisted of PBMCs or a T cell subset sorted from them (not recorded which). V usage is TRBV3-1 and J usage is TRBJ2-3, with 14 bases fitting TRBD2. For the CDR3, the DNA is TGTGCCAGCAGCCTCGGACTAGCGGGGGGCGAAGGAACAGATACGCAGTATTTT. It is translated as CASSLGLAGGEGTDTQYF.